The entry below gives a single TCR beta chain sequence along with its context. The antigen is unknown. Germline CDR1 is MNHNY and CDR2 is SVGAGI (reference sequence). The CDR3 loop spans 12 amino acids. The V end lost 2 bases, the J end lost 7 bases, and 6 bases lay between the germline ends. Study outcomes and limitations: In terms of TCR gene usage, tumor memory CD4+ T cells clustered together with blood and lymph node memory CD4+ cells, as well as with lymph node naive CD4+ cells.

Using its own MiXCR run on the 5' RACE reads, TCRdb lists one record per CDR3 protein. This table holds nearly 55,000 distinct CDR3 sequences, almost 25% found once. The V call is TRBV6-6, the J call TRBJ2-1, with TRBD2 as a possible D gene (5 bases). This clonotype originated in a female donor with breast cancer. Sequenced input: tumor-infiltrating naive CD4+ T cells sorted from the breast tumor. The subset denotes: naive CD4+ T cells, CD4+CD45RA+CD25-. The DNA for the CDR3 is TGTGCCAGCAGTTACGGCGGGAATGAGCAGTTCTTC. Translated: CASSYGGNEQFF.